This TCR beta chain is from a study of Tregs in tolerant kidney transplant recipients. Study-wide results and caveats: Validation in larger populations is needed because few patients were studied. No direct test of biological reproducibility was done here.

The protocol was immunoSEQ multiplex PCR, while the TCRdb copy is restricted to in-frame clones and leaves out a portion. The data show just under 65,000 clones, about 98% seen once. Details on this clone: The antigen is undetermined.

Unstimulated Tregs (CD4+CD25+CD127-) and CD4+CD25- non-Tregs were sorted from PBMCs. This CDR3 comprises 13 residues. V was clipped by 3 bases and J by 4 bases; unmatched bases: 3. Germline V CDR1 and CDR2: GTSNPN, SVGIG (reference sequence). J is TRBJ2-7 and V is TRBV30; TRBD1 agrees at 10 bases. The sequence came from a human donor who received a combined kidney and bone marrow transplant. Sequenced material: Tregs from blood, taken before the transplant. This CDR3 is CAWRGQGNYEQYF. The CDR3 region has the DNA TGTGCCTGGAGGGGACAGGGGAATTACGAGCAGTACTTC.